This T cell receptor (beta chain) is from a study of blood T cell repertoires in COVID-19. About the study: Italy, Spain and the United States were the sources of the convalescent and acute COVID-19 samples.

V was cut by 1 base and J by 10 bases, with 9 bases left in between. Per the germline V gene, CDR1 is SGHDT and CDR2 is YYEEEE. The CDR3 has 13 amino acids. In the original analysis: Amplification with reference gene primers provided the estimates of nucleated cell counts. Clones were sequenced by immunoSEQ multiplex PCR, and TCRdb holds only the in-frame ones, with some missing. Clone size and V and J calls were adopted from that table, with D and trimming inferred from the DNA. The data contain around 47,000 clones, around 81% of them singletons. This TCR came from a man between 65 and 80 years old with active COVID-19. The chain has TRBV5-6 and TRBJ1-6, with D unclear. The sample consisted of peripheral blood. CDR3 sequence: CASSLFSGSPLHF. CDR3 bases: TGTGCCAGCAGCTTGTTTTCGGGGTCACCCCTCCACTTT.